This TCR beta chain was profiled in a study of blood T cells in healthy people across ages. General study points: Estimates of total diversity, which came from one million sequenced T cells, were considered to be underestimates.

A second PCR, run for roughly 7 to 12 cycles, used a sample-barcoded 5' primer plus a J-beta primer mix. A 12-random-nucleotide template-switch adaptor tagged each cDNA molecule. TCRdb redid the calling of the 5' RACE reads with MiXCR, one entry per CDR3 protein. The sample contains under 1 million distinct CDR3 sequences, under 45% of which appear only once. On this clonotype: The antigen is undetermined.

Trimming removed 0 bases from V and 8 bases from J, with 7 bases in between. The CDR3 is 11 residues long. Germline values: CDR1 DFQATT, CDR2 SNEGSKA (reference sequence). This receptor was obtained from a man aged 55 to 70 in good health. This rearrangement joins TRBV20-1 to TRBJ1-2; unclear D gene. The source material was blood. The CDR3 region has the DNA TGCAGTGCTAGAGAGGTCACGGGCTACACCTTC. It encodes CSAREVTGYTF.